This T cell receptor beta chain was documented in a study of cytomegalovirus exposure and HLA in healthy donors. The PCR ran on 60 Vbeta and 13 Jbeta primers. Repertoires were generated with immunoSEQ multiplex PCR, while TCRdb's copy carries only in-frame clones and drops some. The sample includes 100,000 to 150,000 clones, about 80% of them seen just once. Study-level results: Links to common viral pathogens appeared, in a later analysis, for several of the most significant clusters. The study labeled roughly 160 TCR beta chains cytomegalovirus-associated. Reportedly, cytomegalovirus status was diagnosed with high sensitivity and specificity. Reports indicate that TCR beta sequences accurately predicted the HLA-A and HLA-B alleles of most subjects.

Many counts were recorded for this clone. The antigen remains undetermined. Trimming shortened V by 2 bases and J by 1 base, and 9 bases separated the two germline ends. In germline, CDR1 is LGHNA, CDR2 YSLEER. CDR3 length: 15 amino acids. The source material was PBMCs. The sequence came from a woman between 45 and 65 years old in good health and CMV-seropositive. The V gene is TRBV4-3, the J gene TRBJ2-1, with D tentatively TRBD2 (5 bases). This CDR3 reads CASSQQAVSYNEQFF. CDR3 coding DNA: TGCGCCAGCAGCCAACAAGCGGTGTCCTACAATGAGCAGTTCTTC.